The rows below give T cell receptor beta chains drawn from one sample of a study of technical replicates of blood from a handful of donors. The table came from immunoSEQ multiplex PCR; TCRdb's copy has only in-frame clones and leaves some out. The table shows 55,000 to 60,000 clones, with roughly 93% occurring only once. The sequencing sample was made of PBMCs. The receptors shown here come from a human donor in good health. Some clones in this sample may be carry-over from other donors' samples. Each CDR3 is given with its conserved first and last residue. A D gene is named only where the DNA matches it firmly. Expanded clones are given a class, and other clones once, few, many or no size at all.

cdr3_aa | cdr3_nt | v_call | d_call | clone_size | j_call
CASSQEVGRAFGELFF | TGCGCCAGCAGCCAAGAGGTCGGGAGGGCCTTCGGGGAGCTGTTTTTT | TRBV4-3 | TRBD2 | few | TRBJ2-2
CASSRGQGNEQYF | TGTGCCAGCAGTCGAGGACAGGGGAACGAGCAGTACTTC | TRBV6-5 | TRBD1 | . | TRBJ2-7
CASSLVTSGRGETQYF | TGCGCCAGCAGCTTGGTGACTAGCGGGAGGGGAGAGACCCAGTACTTC | TRBV5-1 | TRBD2 | . | TRBJ2-5
CASSPDSNSNQPQHF | TGTGCCAGCAGCCCCGACAGTAATAGCAATCAGCCCCAGCATTTT | TRBV7-8 | . | . | TRBJ1-5
CASSGTGQRAFF | TGTGCCAGCAGTGGGACAGGGCAACGGGCTTTCTTT | TRBV6-5 | TRBD1 | . | TRBJ1-1
CASSSSRDRGGEQYF | TGTGCCAGCAGCTCGTCCCGGGACAGGGGAGGCGAGCAGTACTTC | TRBV7-3 | TRBD1 | . | TRBJ2-7
CASSTGTRGDTQYF | TGTGCCAGCAGCACCGGGACTCGCGGGGATACGCAGTATTTT | TRBV7-3 | . | . | TRBJ2-3
CASSQDRNNGGYSYEQYF | TGCGCCAGCAGCCAAGATCGTAACAATGGCGGGTACTCCTACGAGCAGTACTTC | TRBV4-1 | . | once | TRBJ2-7
CASHFRQGQQETQYF | TGTGCCAGCCACTTTCGACAGGGACAGCAAGAGACCCAGTACTTC | TRBV6-5 | TRBD1 | . | TRBJ2-5
CASSAPGQGYEQYF | TGTGCCAGCAGCGCTCCGGGACAGGGCTACGAGCAGTACTTC | TRBV5-4 | TRBD1 | . | TRBJ2-7
CASSPNRDRAFTGELFF | TGTGCCAGCAGCCCGAACCGGGACAGGGCCTTCACCGGGGAGCTGTTTTTT | TRBV7-3 | TRBD1 | . | TRBJ2-2
CASSQGGSLVEAKNIQYF | TGCGCCAGCAGCCAAGGCGGGAGCCTTGTGGAGGCCAAAAACATTCAGTACTTC | TRBV4-3 | TRBD2 | . | TRBJ2-4
CASSLYHRGREETQYF | TGTGCCAGCAGTTTATATCACAGGGGGAGGGAAGAGACCCAGTACTTC | TRBV27 | . | once | TRBJ2-5
CASSKLAGGLDEQFF | TGCGCCAGCAGCAAACTAGCGGGGGGGCTAGATGAGCAGTTCTTC | TRBV4-3 | TRBD2 | . | TRBJ2-1
CASSLGTGGRRTEAFF | TGTGCCAGCAGCTTGGGGACAGGGGGAAGAAGAACTGAAGCTTTCTTT | TRBV11-2 | TRBD1 | . | TRBJ1-1
CSATGYGYTF | TGCAGTGCTACAGGATATGGCTACACCTTC | TRBV20-1 | . | . | TRBJ1-2
CASSLEGETQYF | TGCGCCAGCAGCTTGGAGGGGGAGACCCAGTACTTC | TRBV5-1 | . | . | TRBJ2-5
CASSPQGAMTGANVLTF | TGCGCCAGCAGCCCACAGGGGGCTATGACGGGGGCCAACGTCCTGACTTTC | TRBV4-3 | TRBD1 | . | TRBJ2-6
CASRPNNEQFF | TGTGCCAGCAGACCTAACAATGAGCAGTTCTTC | TRBV2 | . | . | TRBJ2-1
CASSSSGTGNTEAFF | TGTGCCAGCAGCTCATCCGGGACAGGGAACACTGAAGCTTTCTTT | TRBV11-2 | TRBD1 | . | TRBJ1-1
CASSLDSGRETQYF | TGCGCCAGCAGCTTGGATAGCGGGCGGGAGACCCAGTACTTC | TRBV5-1 | TRBD2 | . | TRBJ2-5
CASSQVGQRRTDTQYF | TGCGCCAGCAGCCAAGTTGGTCAGCGGCGCACAGATACGCAGTATTTT | TRBV4-1 | . | once | TRBJ2-3
CASRQAGVHEQYF | TGTGCCAGCAGGCAAGCGGGAGTCCACGAGCAGTACTTC | TRBV7-2 | TRBD2 | once | TRBJ2-7
CASSHGQGIEETQYF | TGTGCCAGCAGCCACGGACAGGGGATCGAAGAGACCCAGTACTTC | TRBV25-1 | TRBD1 | . | TRBJ2-5
CASRERAGLAGVEQFF | TGTGCCAGCAGAGAGAGGGCGGGACTAGCGGGAGTTGAGCAGTTCTTC | TRBV27 | TRBD2 | . | TRBJ2-1
CASSDRGGADTQYF | TGCGCCAGCAGTGACCGGGGGGGGGCAGATACGCAGTATTTT | TRBV10-2 | TRBD2 | . | TRBJ2-3
CASSILAGGDEQYF | TGTGCCAGCAGTATACTAGCGGGAGGTGACGAGCAGTACTTC | TRBV5-6 | TRBD2 | . | TRBJ2-7
CASSKAQWTGNTEAFF | TGTGCCAGCAGCAAAGCGCAGTGGACAGGGAACACTGAAGCTTTCTTT | TRBV21-1 | . | once | TRBJ1-1
CASFSGISNQPQHF | TGTGCCAGTTTTTCCGGGATTAGCAATCAGCCCCAGCATTTT | TRBV19 | . | . | TRBJ1-5
CASSVSGSSYEQYF | TGTGCCAGCAGTGTTAGCGGGAGCTCCTACGAGCAGTACTTC | TRBV2 | TRBD2 | . | TRBJ2-7
CASSPANYGYTF | TGTGCCAGCAGCCCGGCTAACTATGGCTACACCTTC | TRBV6-6 | . | . | TRBJ1-2
CASSQDEVAGGPGELFF | TGTGCCAGCAGCCAAGATGAGGTAGCGGGGGGGCCCGGGGAGCTGTTTTTT | TRBV14 | TRBD2 | . | TRBJ2-2
CAINSGGFGEGGYTF | TGTGCCATCAATTCTGGGGGATTTGGGGAGGGTGGCTACACCTTC | TRBV10-3 | . | once | TRBJ1-2
CASGMSGGTDTQYF | TGTGCTAGCGGCATGAGCGGGGGCACAGATACGCAGTATTTT | TRBV12-5 | TRBD2 | . | TRBJ2-3
CASSPDRLREQYF | TGTGCCAGCAGCCCGGACAGGCTTAGGGAGCAGTACTTC | TRBV7-2 | TRBD1 | . | TRBJ2-7
CASSLGTGMNTEAFF | TGTGCCAGCAGCTTGGGGACAGGCATGAACACTGAAGCTTTCTTT | TRBV11-1 | TRBD1 | once | TRBJ1-1
CASRPGGWGYTF | TGTGCCAGCAGACCCGGGGGGTGGGGCTACACCTTC | TRBV6-6 | . | . | TRBJ1-2
CASSQDAGGRGDEQFF | TGCGCCAGCAGCCAAGATGCGGGGGGGAGGGGCGATGAGCAGTTCTTC | TRBV4-3 | TRBD2 | . | TRBJ2-1
CASSDPGQGISPLHF | TGTGCCAGCAGTGACCCCGGACAGGGAATTTCACCCCTCCACTTT | TRBV6-1 | TRBD1 | . | TRBJ1-6
CASSGQGAQTYGYTF | TGTGCCAGCAGTGGACAGGGGGCGCAGACCTATGGCTACACCTTC | TRBV6-1 | TRBD1 | . | TRBJ1-2
CASSQVATVHSPLHF | TGCGCCAGCAGCCAAGTCGCGACAGTACATTCACCCCTCCACTTT | TRBV4-1 | . | once | TRBJ1-6
CASRGTSMETQYF | TGTGCCAGCAGAGGGACTAGCATGGAGACCCAGTACTTC | TRBV7-2 | TRBD2 | few | TRBJ2-5
CASSRAGNEKLFF | TGTGCCAGCTCAAGAGCGGGTAATGAAAAACTGTTTTTT | TRBV11-1 | . | . | TRBJ1-4